This entry lists 25 T cell receptor beta chains sequenced from one sample in a study of cytomegalovirus exposure and HLA in healthy donors (dated by TCRdb to the late 2010s). Libraries were built with the immunoSEQ multiplex PCR assay. For the multiplex PCR, a mixture combining 60 forward primers for TCR Vbeta segments and 13 reverse primers for TCR Jbeta segments was used. TCRdb obtained this table from immuneACCESS and retained in-frame rearrangements with V and J assigned. These tables miss some clones; where compared with another copy, unresolved V genes account for less than half of the shortfall, and the remainder is unexplained. The sample table records about 180,000 clones; around 77% of these occur just once. The ten largest make up about 2.4% of the sample. The specimen was PBMCs. The receptors were gathered from a man aged 60-69 years in good health and CMV-seronegative.

This sequence joins TRBV5-1 and TRBJ2-2; TRBD2 matches at 8 bases. Trimming removed 9 bases from V and 8 bases from J; junction bases left unmatched: 12. There are 14 residues in the CDR3. Germline assignment: CDR1 SGHRS and CDR2 YFSETQ. As DNA, the CDR3 is TGCGCCACCTCGGGAGGGCAGATCAGAGGGGAGCTGTTTTTT. It codes for CATSGGQIRGELFF.

The chain recombines TRBV6-6 with TRBJ1-1, with TRBD1 identical over 8 bases. Trimming at V came to 0 bases and at J to 0 bases, leaving 3 bases not matched to a gene. The CDR3 spans 16 residues. Per germline, CDR1 MNHNY and CDR2 SVGAGI (reference sequence). CDR3 region: CASSYSLTGVNTEAFF. As DNA, the CDR3 is TGTGCCAGCAGTTACTCCCTGACAGGGGTGAACACTGAAGCTTTCTTT.

The chain uses TRBV18 and TRBJ2-3; TRBD1 might be the D (5 bases). The germline V gene encodes CDR1 KGHSH and CDR2 LQKENI. V lost 3 bases, J lost 2 bases, and 15 bases lay in between. This CDR3 contains 16 residues. The CDR3 sequence is CASSPRAGKFTDTQYF. The CDR3 coding sequence is TGTGCCAGCTCACCTCGGGCAGGGAAGTTCACAGATACGCAGTATTTT.

The chain uses TRBV5-8 and TRBJ2-3; 7 bases are shared with TRBD1. V was clipped by 3 bases and J by 4 bases; unmatched bases: 8. The CDR3 runs to 15 residues. The germline gives CDR1 SGHTS, CDR2 YDEGEE. The DNA for the CDR3 is TGTGCCAGCAGCTGGCAGGGGGAAAAATCAGATACGCAGTATTTT. Its translation: CASSWQGEKSDTQYF.

The chain joins TRBV6-1 to TRBJ2-1; weak D call: TRBD1 (6 bases). The CDR3 spans 11 residues. The V gene's germline CDR1 is MNHNS and CDR2 SASEGT. Trimming shortened V by 6 bases and J by 12 bases, and 12 bases separated the two germline ends. In DNA, the CDR3 is TGTGCCAGCAGGACGACGGACAGGCAGTTCTTC. This translates into CASRTTDRQFF.

V and J are TRBV5-1 and TRBJ1-3, with 7 bases identical to TRBD1. V gave up 0 bases and J gave up 0 bases; unmatched junction bases: 12. Germline V gene sequence: CDR1 SGHRS, CDR2 YFSETQ. The CDR3 consists of 19 residues. CDR3 loop: CASSLALPGGYTSGNTIYF. The CDR3 nucleotides are TGCGCCAGCAGCTTGGCCCTGCCAGGGGGTTATACCTCTGGAAACACCATATATTTT. The variable domain in full, with the rest retrieved from reference TRBV5-1 and TRBJ1-3, is KAGVTQTPRYLIKTRGQQVTLSCSPISGHRSVSWYQQTPGQGLQFLFEYFSETQRNKGNFPGRFSGRQFSNSRSEMNVSTLELGDSALYLCASSLALPGGYTSGNTIYFGEGSWLTVV.

The rearrangement uses TRBV5-1 and TRBJ2-5; 12 nucleotides agree with TRBD2. Germline V gene sequence: CDR1 SGHRS, CDR2 YFSETQ. The CDR3 spans 16 residues. With V trimmed by 4 bases and J by 5 bases, 9 bases remained unmatched. Here the CDR3 DNA reads TGCGCCAGCAGCCCAGGACTAGCGGGGCTGGGGGAGACCCAGTACTTC. This encodes CASSPGLAGLGETQYF.

The chain is built from TRBV12-5 and TRBJ2-3; possible D gene TRBD2, 5 bases. CDR3 length equals 13 residues. The germline V gene has CDR1 LGHNT and CDR2 FRNRAP. CDR3 sequence: CATSPAGTDTQYF. The CDR3 DNA reads TGTGCCACCTCCCCAGCGGGCACAGATACGCAGTATTTT.

This clone was seen only a few times. The chain employs TRBV5-4 and TRBJ1-3; D unresolved. Trimming took off 1 base at V and 1 base at J, with 6 bases between the two ends. Germline V gene lookup returns CDR1 SGHNT and CDR2 YYREEE (reference sequence). The CDR3 loop spans 14 amino acids. CDR3 nucleotide sequence: TGTGCCAGCAGCTTGTCTAGGTCTGGAAACACCATATATTTT. Its translation is CASSLSRSGNTIYF.

J is TRBJ2-7 and V is TRBV9, with 7 positions matching TRBD1. The V segment lost 0 bases and the J segment 2 bases; nucleotides outside the gene matches: 2. The CDR3 spans 14 residues. Germline CDR1 SGDLS, CDR2 YYNGEE. CDR3 nucleotides: TGTGCCAGCAGCGTAGCAGGGGGTACCTACGAGCAGTACTTC. Amino acids: CASSVAGGTYEQYF. Full variable domain (remainder filled in from reference TRBV9 and TRBJ2-7): DSGVTQTPKHLITATGQRVTLRCSPRSGDLSVYWYQQSLDQGLQFLIQYYNGEERAKGNILERFSAQQFPDLHSELNLSSLELGDSALYFCASSVAGGTYEQYFGPGTRLTVT.

As for this clone: Within the sample, other DNA sequences also encode this same CDR3. The V call is TRBV5-1, the J call TRBJ1-1; 7 bases fit TRBD1. From germline, CDR1 is SGHRS and CDR2 YFSETQ. The CDR3 has 14 amino acids. V lost 4 bases to trimming and J lost 1 base; unmatched junction nucleotides: 4. The DNA of the CDR3 is TGCGCCAGCAGCCGGGGGACAGCGAACACTGAAGCTTTCTTT. As protein: CASSRGTANTEAFF.

This chain uses TRBV12-5 with TRBJ2-1; 7 nucleotides line up with TRBD2. J lost 5 bases, V lost 2 bases, and 6 bases had no gene match. Germline CDR1 reads LGHNT; CDR2 reads FRNRAP. This CDR3 has 15 amino acids. The CDR3 is CASGLMRGGDNEQFF. CDR3 DNA sequence: TGTGCTAGTGGTTTGATGCGCGGGGGTGACAATGAGCAGTTCTTC.

This chain joins TRBV14 and TRBJ2-2, with D tentatively TRBD1 (6 bases). CDR3 length: 14 residues. Trimming shortened V by 4 bases and J by 6 bases, and 12 bases separated the two germline ends. From germline, CDR1 is SGHDN and CDR2 FVKESK. CDR3 coding DNA: TGTGCCAGCAGCCCCTTACGACAGGCCGGGGAGCTGTTTTTT. Its protein is CASSPLRQAGELFF.

This chain links TRBV6-1 with TRBJ2-1; 10 bases line up with TRBD2. Germline CDR1 MNHNS, CDR2 SASEGT. Trimming at V came to 4 bases and at J to 8 bases, leaving 17 bases not matched to a gene. This CDR3 has 18 amino acids. DNA for the CDR3: TGTGCCAGCAGTGCCCGGGGGGCTAGCGGGGGCCTCAGAGATGAGCAGTTCTTC. Its protein product is CASSARGASGGLRDEQFF.

The gene calls are TRBV9 and TRBJ1-1; D perhaps matches TRBD1 (5 bases). With 3 bases removed from V and 2 bases from J, the gap between germline ends came to 20 bases. Germline CDR1 and CDR2: SGDLS and YYNGEE. This CDR3 has 17 amino acids. CDR3 DNA sequence: TGTGCCAGCAGCGGTAGCGGGGACGGATGGGGAAACACTGAAGCTTTCTTT. Amino acid sequence: CASSGSGDGWGNTEAFF. The variable domain in full, with the rest retrieved from reference TRBV9 and TRBJ1-1, is DSGVTQTPKHLITATGQRVTLRCSPRSGDLSVYWYQQSLDQGLQFLIQYYNGEERAKGNILERFSAQQFPDLHSELNLSSLELGDSALYFCASSGSGDGWGNTEAFFGQGTRLTVV.

The V call is TRBV2, the J call TRBJ1-5; TRBD1 matches at 9 bases. The J segment lost 6 bases and the V segment lost 6 bases, leaving 9 bases of the junction unmatched. Germline loops: CDR1 SNHLY, CDR2 FYNNEI. This CDR3 is 15 amino acids long. The CDR3 nucleotides read TGTGCCAGCAGAGTCGACAGGGGGGGGACTCAGCCCCAGCATTTT. This encodes CASRVDRGGTQPQHF.

The chain recombines TRBV5-4 with TRBJ2-1; 10 bases are shared with TRBD2. The CDR3 loop spans 17 amino acids. Germline CDR1 is SGHNT and CDR2 is YYREEE (reference sequence). The V and J ends lost 0 bases and 9 bases, in that order; junction bases with no gene match: 12. The CDR3, as DNA: TGTGCCAGCAGCTTGGCCAAGTGGCTAGCGGGAGATAGTGAGCAGTTCTTC. Translation: CASSLAKWLAGDSEQFF.

The chain combines TRBV6-6 with TRBJ2-5; 8 positions agree with TRBD1. TRBJ2-7 matches the DNA end more closely, so the J call is doubtful. Germline CDR1 MNHNY, CDR2 SVGAGI (reference sequence). CDR3 size: 14 residues. This chain's CDR3 is CASSPPGQVSEQYF. CDR3 nucleotide sequence: TGTGCCAGCAGTCCCCCGGGACAGGTCAGCGAGCAGTACTTC.

The chain is built from TRBV6-6 and TRBJ2-7; the D is unclear. The CDR3 covers 11 residues. The ends were cut back, 7 bases at V and 5 bases at J, with 9 bases in the middle. Germline loops: CDR1 MNHNY, CDR2 SVGAGI (reference sequence). The chain's CDR3 is CASTSLDEQYF. The CDR3 nucleotides are TGTGCCAGCACGAGCCTGGACGAGCAGTACTTC.

DNA of the CDR3: TGTGCCAGCAGCTTAGTCGGACAGAGCTCCTATAATTCACCCCTCCACTTT. This translates into CASSLVGQSSYNSPLHF. V gene TRBV7-8 combines with J gene TRBJ1-6; D possibly corresponds to TRBD1 (6 bases). This CDR3 has 17 amino acids. Deletions cut 1 base from V and 0 bases from J, with 10 bases between. Per the germline V gene, CDR1 is SGHVS and CDR2 is FQNEAQ. The full variable domain, rest sourced from reference TRBV7-8 and TRBJ1-6, is GAGVSQSPRYKVAKRGQDVALRCDPISGHVSLFWYQQALGQGPEFLTYFQNEAQLDKSGLPSDRFFAERPEGSVSTLKIQRTQQEDSAVYLCASSLVGQSSYNSPLHFGNGTRLTVT.

V gene TRBV5-4 combines with J gene TRBJ2-5; D unresolved. The germline V gene has CDR1 SGHNT and CDR2 YYREEE (reference sequence). V lost 0 bases, J lost 4 bases, and 7 bases lay in between. This CDR3 spans 13 amino acids. CDR3 protein: CASSLATGETQYF. The CDR3 coding sequence is TGTGCCAGCAGCTTGGCCACCGGAGAGACCCAGTACTTC.

The CDR3 loop is CASSLERSYEQYF. The CDR3 DNA is TGTGCCAGCAGCTTAGAGCGCTCCTACGAGCAGTACTTC. The chain recombines TRBV7-2 with TRBJ2-7; D ambiguous. The V gene lost 1 base and the J gene lost 0 bases, with 4 bases spanning the gap. This CDR3 spans 13 amino acids. CDR1 SGHTA and CDR2 FQGNSA come from the germline V gene.

The V and J genes are TRBV29-1 and TRBJ2-2, with 9 bases aligning to TRBD1. Germline V gives CDR1 SQVTM, CDR2 ANQGSEA. The CDR3 length is 14 residues. The V segment lost 6 bases and the J segment 0 bases; nucleotides outside the gene matches: 2. This CDR3 reads CSVGDRANTGELFF. In DNA, the CDR3 is TGCAGCGTCGGGGACAGGGCGAACACCGGGGAGCTGTTTTTT.

The chain carries TRBV15 and TRBJ2-2; D perhaps matches TRBD2 (5 bases). Trimming removed 0 bases from V and 5 bases from J, with 19 bases in between. This CDR3 region has 18 residues. Germline V gene data show CDR1 as LNHNV and CDR2 as YYDKDF (reference sequence). CDR3 sequence: CATSRDPAGQLSTGELFF. For the CDR3, the DNA is TGTGCCACCAGCAGAGATCCCGCGGGCCAGTTGTCTACCGGGGAGCTGTTTTTT.

This sequence joins TRBV6-5 and TRBJ2-7; D perhaps matches TRBD1 (6 bases). Trimming removed 6 bases at V and 5 bases at J, with 11 bases between. This CDR3 has 12 residues. The germline V gene encodes CDR1 MNHEY and CDR2 SVGAGI. The CDR3 here is CASRDSIHEQYF. The CDR3 DNA reads as TGTGCCAGCAGGGACAGTATCCACGAGCAGTACTTC.